The 27 T cell receptor beta chains given below trace back to one sample, sequenced in a study of T cells in Graves' hyperthyroidism and ophthalmopathy. What was amplified from RNA transcripts were TCR beta CDR3 regions. When the TCR CDR3 underwent first-round RT-PCR, the HTBI primer set was used. Via MiXCR, TCRdb re-called the multiplex PCR reads, giving one row per CDR3 protein. The profile shows around 450,000 distinct CDR3 sequences, around a sixth of them singletons. The material sequenced was blood. These receptors were obtained from a young woman with Graves' hyperthyroidism.

This clonotype was seen ten or more times. The gene calls are TRBV12-3 or TRBV12-4 and TRBJ2-7; D unclear. V was clipped by 6 bases and J by 3 bases, with 9 bases between them. CDR3 length: 12 residues. CDR3: CASSIGLYEQYF. The CDR3 DNA sequence: TGTGCCAGCAGCATTGGGCTCTACGAGCAGTACTTC.

The CDR3 spells CASSPTKGLKLFF. CDR3 DNA sequence: TGTGCCAGCAGCCCAACCAAGGGCCTCAAACTGTTTTTT. The rearrangement uses TRBV14 and TRBJ1-4; D uncertain. This CDR3 comprises 13 residues. Germline assignment: CDR1 SGHDN and CDR2 FVKESK. The germline V and J ends were trimmed by 4 bases and 11 bases, with 14 bases remaining between them.

This clonotype turned up a few times. The chain is built from TRBV10-3 and TRBJ2-3; TRBD2 matches at 9 bases. V lost 4 bases to trimming and J lost 4 bases; unmatched junction nucleotides: 6. CDR3 length: 15 residues. Germline CDR1 and CDR2: ENHRY and SYGVKD. CDR3 amino acids: CAISVLRGGPDTQYF. CDR3 nucleotides: TGTGCCATCAGTGTCTTGCGGGGGGGCCCAGATACGCAGTATTTT.

This clonotype came up a few times. The chain has TRBV5-8 and TRBJ1-5; a possible D gene is TRBD1 (6 bases). V shed 4 bases and J shed 4 bases, with 12 bases lying between them. The germline V gene encodes CDR1 SGHTS and CDR2 YDEGEE. The CDR3 covers 14 residues. CDR3 in DNA: TGTGCCAGCAGCCTACAGGGATGGAATCAGCCCCAGCATTTT. It translates to CASSLQGWNQPQHF.

This clonotype occurred many times. This chain connects TRBV7-2 to TRBJ2-5; possibly TRBD1 or TRBD2 for D (6 bases each). V was shortened by 5 bases and J by 4 bases, with 11 bases between the two germline ends. This CDR3 has 13 residues. Per germline, CDR1 SGHTA and CDR2 FQGNSA. The CDR3 sequence: CASSPGGLETQYF. As DNA, the CDR3 is TGTGCCAGCAGCCCCGGGGGCTTAGAGACCCAGTACTTC.

This clonotype was counted ten times or more. V and J are TRBV20-1 and TRBJ1-1, with TRBD1 identical over 8 bases. Germline values: CDR1 DFQATT, CDR2 SNEGSKA (reference sequence). V dropped 1 base and J dropped 5; count of bases not matched to a gene: 9. This CDR3 comprises 15 residues. In DNA form, the CDR3 reads TGCAGTGCTAGAGGGCGGGGACAGGTCGGTACTGAAGCTTTCTTT. Its protein product is CSARGRGQVGTEAFF.

This clonotype was seen a handful of times. The chain links TRBV5-1 to TRBJ2-3; 13 bases are a match to TRBD2. CDR1 is SGHRS, CDR2 YFSETQ, per germline. The V segment lost 4 bases and the J segment 2 bases; nucleotides outside the gene matches: 7. This CDR3 has 17 amino acids. The DNA of the CDR3 is TGCGCCAGCAGCCAACGGACTAGCGGGAGATTCACAGATACGCAGTATTTT. It yields the protein CASSQRTSGRFTDTQYF.

This clonotype was seen a few times. The chain carries TRBV6-1 and TRBJ1-5; D is ambiguous. Trimming removed 7 bases from V and 0 bases from J, with 13 bases in between. Looked up from germline, CDR1 is MNHNS and CDR2 is SASEGT. CDR3 size: 15 residues. For the CDR3, the DNA is TGTGCCAGCAACGCCCGGGGTCATAGCAATCAGCCCCAGCATTTT. Translated: CASNARGHSNQPQHF.

About this clonotype: This could be a read error, since a much larger clone is one nucleotide away. The chain carries TRBV10-3 and TRBJ2-5; 10 positions agree with TRBD2. The germline gives CDR1 ENHRY, CDR2 SYGVKD. The CDR3 is 15 residues long. The V and J ends lost 6 bases and 4 bases, in that order; junction bases with no gene match: 8. The CDR3 is CAISLAGAFGETQYF. CDR3 sequence (DNA): TGTGCCATCAGCCTAGCGGGAGCATTCGGAGAGACCCAGTACTTC.

This clonotype was counted many times. CDR3 sequence: CASSHTSPLVAGVVGELFF. CDR3 in DNA: TGTGCCAGCAGTCATACGTCCCCCCTGGTAGCGGGAGTAGTCGGGGAGCTGTTTTTT. The chain couples TRBV6-1 to TRBJ2-2; 9 positions match TRBD2. J lost 7 bases, V lost 5 bases, and 20 bases had no gene match. The V gene's germline CDR1 is MNHNS and CDR2 SASEGT. The CDR3 runs 19 residues.

As regards this clonotype: One end of the junction varies from germline; a read error may be responsible. The J gene is TRBJ2-2, the V gene TRBV18; 12 bases agree with TRBD2. The germline V gene encodes CDR1 KGHSH and CDR2 LQKENI. CDR3 size: 17 residues. The DNA of the CDR3 is TGTACCAGCTCACCACCGGGACTAGCGGGGAACACCGGGGAGCTGTTTTTT. Protein product: CTSSPPGLAGNTGELFF.

Of note for this clonotype: At one of its ends the junction is not consistent with the germline gene, which may arise from a read error. The J gene is TRBJ2-3, the V gene TRBV19; TRBD1 aligns across 10 bases. Germline-derived CDR1 and CDR2 are LNHDA and SQIVND (reference sequence). The CDR3 consists of 16 residues. The CDR3 region is CTSSISGTGVRDTQYF. As DNA, the CDR3 is TGTACCAGTAGTATATCTGGGACAGGGGTACGGGATACGCAGTATTTT.

V and J are TRBV6-1 and TRBJ2-3; a weak D match, TRBD2 (7 bases). Trimming took 5 bases from V and 5 from J, leaving 17 bases between them. CDR1 and CDR2 (germline): MNHNS, SASEGT. The CDR3 runs 15 residues. CDR3 in amino acids: CASSSPGGGRDTQYF. The CDR3, as DNA: TGTGCCAGCAGTTCCCCGGGGGGCGGAAGAGATACGCAGTATTTT.

The rearrangement joins TRBV19 to TRBJ2-1; D might be TRBD2 (5 bases). Germline V CDR1 and CDR2: LNHDA, SQIVND (reference sequence). This CDR3 has 15 residues. The germline V and J ends were trimmed by 3 bases and 4 bases, with 13 bases remaining between them. CDR3 in DNA: TGTGCCAGTAGTATGGGGAGACGAGATTACAATGAGCAGTTCTTC. Amino acid sequence: CASSMGRRDYNEQFF. The full variable domain, completed using reference TRBV19 and TRBJ2-1, is DGGITQSPKYLFRKEGQNVTLSCEQNLNHDAMYWYRQDPGQGLRLIYYSQIVNDFQKGDIAEGYSVSREKKESFPLTVTSAQKNPTAFYLCASSMGRRDYNEQFFGPGTRLTVL.

This clonotype occurred many times. The rearrangement links TRBV3-1 to TRBJ2-7, with a weak D call TRBD2 (7 bases). Germline V lookup: CDR1 LGHDT, CDR2 YNNKEL (reference sequence). This CDR3 comprises 17 residues. The V and J ends lost 4 bases and 4 bases respectively, with 23 bases between them. This CDR3 reads CASSRRSAGASWYEQYF. Here the CDR3 DNA reads TGTGCCAGCAGCCGAAGATCGGCGGGGGCAAGTTGGTACGAGCAGTACTTC.

V usage is TRBV4-1 and J usage is TRBJ1-6, with D hard to call. The V end was cut by 4 bases, the J end by 10 bases, with 20 bases between. Germline V lookup: CDR1 MGHRA, CDR2 YSYEKL. The CDR3 has 16 residues. The CDR3 DNA is TGCGCCAGCAGCCGCGCTATGGAGGCGGCGGGCTCACCCCTCCACTTT. Its translation is CASSRAMEAAGSPLHF.

This clonotype was found many times. The chain couples TRBV7-2 to TRBJ2-7, with D unclear. The germline V gene encodes CDR1 SGHTA and CDR2 FQGNSA. V was clipped by 2 bases and J by 6 bases, with 11 bases between them. CDR3 length: 13 residues. The CDR3 DNA sequence: TGTGCCAGCAGCTTATTACCTACGAGCGAGCAGTACTTC. Residues: CASSLLPTSEQYF.

The rearrangement links TRBV15 to TRBJ2-5; 8 bases fit TRBD1. CDR3 size: 17 residues. The V and J ends lost 0 bases and 9 bases, in that order; junction bases with no gene match: 15. Germline V gene sequence: CDR1 LNHNV, CDR2 YYDKDF (reference sequence). The CDR3 is CATSRDLGTGGSMAQYF. CDR3 nucleotides: TGTGCCACCAGCAGAGATCTGGGGACAGGAGGGAGTATGGCCCAGTACTTC. The entire variable domain, with the rest obtained from reference TRBV15 and TRBJ2-5, is as follows: DAMVIQNPRYQVTQFGKPVTLSCSQTLNHNVMYWYQQKSSQAPKLLFHYYDKDFNNEADTPDNFQSRRPNTSFCFLDIRSPGLGDTAMYLCATSRDLGTGGSMAQYFGPGTRLLVL.

This clonotype was observed many times. This chain joins TRBV5-1 and TRBJ2-3; D is undetermined. The CDR3 loop spans 15 amino acids. Trimming pared 4 bases from V and 2 bases from J, leaving 14 bases between. In germline, CDR1 is SGHRS, CDR2 YFSETQ. Written as DNA, the CDR3 is TGCGCCAGCAGCCACTCGATTGGGTCCACAGATACGCAGTATTTT. Translation gives CASSHSIGSTDTQYF.

This clonotype has at least ten counts. The rearrangement links TRBV5-1 to TRBJ1-1, with 9 bases aligning to TRBD1. The CDR3 spans 13 residues. Trimming removed 4 bases from V and 3 bases from J; junction bases left unmatched: 1. Germline V gene data show CDR1 as SGHRS and CDR2 as YFSETQ. The CDR3 spells CASSRDRDTEAFF. In DNA form, the CDR3 reads TGCGCCAGCAGCAGGGACAGGGACACTGAAGCTTTCTTT.

This clonotype was counted only a few times. The chain combines TRBV6-1 with TRBJ1-4; D unclear. Trimming pared 6 bases from V and 3 bases from J, leaving 14 bases between. CDR3 size: 15 residues. In germline, CDR1 is MNHNS, CDR2 SASEGT. The chain's CDR3 is CASSTSPSANEKLFF. CDR3 DNA sequence: TGTGCCAGCAGCACCTCTCCTTCAGCTAATGAAAAACTGTTTTTT.

In this sample, this clonotype turned up a few times. This chain joins TRBV9 and TRBJ2-4; 11 nucleotides line up with TRBD2. This CDR3 is built from 19 residues. The germline V gene encodes CDR1 SGDLS and CDR2 YYNGEE. Trimming took 3 bases from V and 3 from J; bases not matched to a gene: 14. DNA of the CDR3: TGTGCCAGCAGCGAGGGGACTAGCGGTCGGAATCGGGTCAAAAACATTCAGTACTTC. Its protein is CASSEGTSGRNRVKNIQYF.

The V and J genes are TRBV7-8 and TRBJ1-4; possible D gene TRBD1, 5 bases. CDR3 length equals 15 residues. Germline assignment: CDR1 SGHVS and CDR2 FQNEAQ. V was shortened by 4 bases and J by 7 bases, with 16 bases between the two germline ends. The CDR3 spells CASSSSLGGGEKLFF. The CDR3 DNA reads TGTGCCAGCAGCTCCTCACTGGGGGGTGGTGAAAAACTGTTTTTT.

This clonotype was seen only a few times. The chain employs TRBV20-1 and TRBJ2-7, with 8 bases aligning to TRBD1. CDR1 is DFQATT, CDR2 SNEGSKA, per germline (reference sequence). The CDR3 has 11 residues. Unmatched junction bases numbered 3, after V lost 2 bases and J lost 9 bases. The CDR3 protein is CSARRTGSQYF. CDR3 in DNA: TGCAGTGCTAGAAGGACAGGGTCGCAGTACTTC.

The table lists this clonotype with a few counts. The CDR3 sequence is CASSLIPSGRGNEQFF. The CDR3 nucleotides read TGTGCCAGCAGCTTAATTCCTAGCGGGAGGGGGAATGAGCAGTTCTTC. The chain combines TRBV13 with TRBJ2-1; 12 bases agree with TRBD2. The CDR3 length is 16 residues. Germline CDR1 is PRHDT and CDR2 is FYEKMQ (reference sequence). The V segment lost 2 bases and the J segment 7 bases; nucleotides outside the gene matches: 6.

In this sample, this clonotype turned up many times. The V and J genes are TRBV27 and TRBJ2-7; the D gene is possibly TRBD1 (6 bases). This CDR3 is 14 amino acids long. Deletions cut 5 bases from V and 2 bases from J, with 13 bases between. Germline CDR1 MNHEY, CDR2 SMNVEV (reference sequence). The CDR3 spells CASSPLTGTYEQYF. The CDR3 region has the DNA TGTGCCAGCAGTCCCCTGACAGGTACCTACGAGCAGTACTTC.

There are many counts of this clonotype. This chain links TRBV3-1 with TRBJ2-3; 8 nucleotides match TRBD2. Unmatched junction bases numbered 6, after V lost 0 bases and J lost 4 bases. The CDR3 totals 16 residues. Germline lookup yields CDR1 LGHDT and CDR2 YNNKEL (reference sequence). CDR3 in DNA: TGTGCCAGCAGCCAAGAGAGCGGGAGTCGCGCAGATACGCAGTATTTT. This sequence encodes CASSQESGSRADTQYF.